This T cell receptor beta chain was identified during a study of T cell responses to AZD1222 COVID-19 vaccine. Study in general: Timing groups of about 4 and about 12 weeks for second doses were pooled.

To note about this clone: Its antigen is unknown.

Study results and limitations: Along spike, vaccine-associated CD4 TCRs were found throughout, with dominance at 160-218 and 743-854. A rise in Spike-specific TCR breadth and depth followed two AZD1222 doses.

Repertoires were generated with immunoSEQ multiplex PCR, while TCRdb's copy carries only in-frame clones and drops some. The sample records some 150,000 clones, approximately 89% being singletons. Germline CDR1 MRHNA, CDR2 SNTAGT. V dropped 6 bases and J dropped 12; count of bases not matched to a gene: 4. The CDR3 spans 11 residues. Material: peripheral blood, obtained on day 0 of AZD1222 vaccination. The gene calls are TRBV6-4 and TRBJ2-1; 8 bases line up with TRBD2. The receptor was isolated from an adult in good health. The CDR3, as DNA: TGTGCCAGCAGCGAGCGGGAGTGGCAGTTCTTC. As protein: CASSEREWQFF.